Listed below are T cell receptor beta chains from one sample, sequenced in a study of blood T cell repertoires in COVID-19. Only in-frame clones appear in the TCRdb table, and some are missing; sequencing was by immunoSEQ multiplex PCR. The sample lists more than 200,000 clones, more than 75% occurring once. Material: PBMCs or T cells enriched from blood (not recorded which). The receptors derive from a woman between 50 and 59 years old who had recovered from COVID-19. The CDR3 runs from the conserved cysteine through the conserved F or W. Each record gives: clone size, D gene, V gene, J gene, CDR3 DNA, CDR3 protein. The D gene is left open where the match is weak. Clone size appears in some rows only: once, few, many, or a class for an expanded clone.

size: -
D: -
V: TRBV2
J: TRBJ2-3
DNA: TGTGCCAGCAGTGATGGAGGACTAAAGCAGTATTTT
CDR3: CASSDGGLKQYF

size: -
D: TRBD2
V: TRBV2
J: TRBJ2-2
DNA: TGTGCCAGCACGGTGGGACTAGCAAGCGGGGAGCTGTTTTTT
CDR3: CASTVGLASGELFF

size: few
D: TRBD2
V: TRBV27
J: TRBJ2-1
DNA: TGTGCCAGCAAGACAGCTATTGGGGGGGGTGAGCAGTTCTTC
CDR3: CASKTAIGGGEQFF

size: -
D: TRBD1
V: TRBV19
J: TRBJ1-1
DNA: TGTGCCAGTAGTATCGGGACAGCGGGCACTGAAGCTTTCTTT
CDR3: CASSIGTAGTEAFF

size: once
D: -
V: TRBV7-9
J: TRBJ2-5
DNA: TGTGCCAGCAGCTCCACCGAGGACATACTCCAAGAGACCCAGTACTTC
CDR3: CASSSTEDILQETQYF

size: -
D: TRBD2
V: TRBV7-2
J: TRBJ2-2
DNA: TGTGCCATCTCCGGACTAGTGAACACCGGGGAGCTGTTTTTT
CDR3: CAISGLVNTGELFF

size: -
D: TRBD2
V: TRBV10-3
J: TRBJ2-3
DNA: TGTGCCATCAACGGCGGGAGGGGATTAGATACGCAGTATTTT
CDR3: CAINGGRGLDTQYF

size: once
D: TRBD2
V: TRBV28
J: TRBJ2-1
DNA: TGTGCCAGCAGTGTCAGCGGGAACTCCTACAATGAGCAGTTCTTC
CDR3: CASSVSGNSYNEQFF

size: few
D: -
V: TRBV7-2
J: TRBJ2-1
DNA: TGTGCCAGCAGCTTAGAGCCCAATGAGCAGTTCTTC
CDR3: CASSLEPNEQFF

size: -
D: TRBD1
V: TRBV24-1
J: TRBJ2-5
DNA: TGTGCCACCAGTGATCTTGGACAGGACTTCGAAGAGTGGGAGACCCAGTACTTC
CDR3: CATSDLGQDFEEWETQYF

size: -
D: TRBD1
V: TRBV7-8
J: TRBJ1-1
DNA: TGTGCCAGCAGCCCAGTCCGGGACAGGTGGTCCACTGAAGCTTTCTTT
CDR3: CASSPVRDRWSTEAFF

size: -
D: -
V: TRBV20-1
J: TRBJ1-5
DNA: TGCAGTGCAAGCGGTGATCAGCCCCAGCATTTT
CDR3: CSASGDQPQHF

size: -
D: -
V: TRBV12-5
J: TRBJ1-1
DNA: TGTGCTAGTGGTATGACAGGGAACACTGAAGCTTTCTTT
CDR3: CASGMTGNTEAFF

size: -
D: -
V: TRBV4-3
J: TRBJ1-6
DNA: TGCGCCAGCAGCCGAGCACCGGGCCGAGGGAATTCACCCCTCCACTTT
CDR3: CASSRAPGRGNSPLHF

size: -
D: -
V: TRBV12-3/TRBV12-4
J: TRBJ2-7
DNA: TGTGCCAGCAGTTCCGACGGGGTCTACGAGCAGTACTTC
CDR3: CASSSDGVYEQYF

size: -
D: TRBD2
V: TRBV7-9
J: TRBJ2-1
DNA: TGTGCCAGCAGCCCCCGGCCCCCAGCGGGAGGTAGATGGAATGAGCAGTTCTTC
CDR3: CASSPRPPAGGRWNEQFF

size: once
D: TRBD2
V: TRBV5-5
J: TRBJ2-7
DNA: TGTGCCAGCAGCTTGGTTTCTAGCGGGCCCGAGCAGTACTTC
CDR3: CASSLVSSGPEQYF

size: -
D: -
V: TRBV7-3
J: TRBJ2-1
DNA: TGTGCCAGCAGCTTAATGTCGGACGACAGATCACGGCAGTTCTTC
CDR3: CASSLMSDDRSRQFF

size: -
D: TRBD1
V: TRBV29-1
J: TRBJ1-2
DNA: TGCAGCGTCCCCGGTTCCGGACAGGGAACCTGGGCGGGGTATGGCTACACCTTC
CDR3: CSVPGSGQGTWAGYGYTF

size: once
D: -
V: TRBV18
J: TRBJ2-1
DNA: TGTGCCAGCTCACCACCTACGGTTCTGGAGCAGTTCTTC
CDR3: CASSPPTVLEQFF

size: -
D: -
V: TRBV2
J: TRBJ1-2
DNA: TGTGCCAGCAGGACCGCAGGGGTATGGGATGGCTACACCTTC
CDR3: CASRTAGVWDGYTF

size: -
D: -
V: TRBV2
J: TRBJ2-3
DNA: TGTGCCAGCAGTGCAGGGTTGGGGGATACGCAGTATTTT
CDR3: CASSAGLGDTQYF

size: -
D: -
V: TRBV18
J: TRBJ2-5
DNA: TGTGCCAGCTCACCAAGGGGGACGCTAAAGACAGAGACCCAGTACTTC
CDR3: CASSPRGTLKTETQYF

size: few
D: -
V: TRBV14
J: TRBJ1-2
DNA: TGTGCCAGCAGCCCTAGGACCCCTGCGGAGGGGGGCTACACCTTC
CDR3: CASSPRTPAEGGYTF

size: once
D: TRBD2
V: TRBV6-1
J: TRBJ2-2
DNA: TGTGCCAGCAGTGAATCGGGAGGGCCGCCCGGGGAGCTGTTTTTT
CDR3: CASSESGGPPGELFF

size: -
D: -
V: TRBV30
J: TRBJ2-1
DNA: TGTGCCTGGAGTGTAGGGGCGGGGAACAATGAGCAGTTCTTC
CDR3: CAWSVGAGNNEQFF

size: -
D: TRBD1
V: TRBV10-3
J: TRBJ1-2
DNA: TGTGCCATCAGTGAGTCTGGACAGGCGCTAGCTAACTATGGCTACACCTTC
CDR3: CAISESGQALANYGYTF

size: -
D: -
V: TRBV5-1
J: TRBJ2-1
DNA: TGCGCCAGCAGCAATAGCGGTTTCTCCTACAATGAGCAGTTCTTC
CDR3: CASSNSGFSYNEQFF

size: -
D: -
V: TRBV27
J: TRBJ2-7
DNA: TGTGCCAGCCGAGGACAGTTCTCCTACGAGCAGTACTTC
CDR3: CASRGQFSYEQYF

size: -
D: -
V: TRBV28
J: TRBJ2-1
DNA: TGTGCCAGCAGTTCCGCGAACTCCTACAATGAGCAGTTCTTC
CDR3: CASSSANSYNEQFF

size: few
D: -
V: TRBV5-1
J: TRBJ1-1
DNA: TGCGCCAGCAGCTTGGAGCCGAGCACTGAAGCTTTCTTT
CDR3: CASSLEPSTEAFF

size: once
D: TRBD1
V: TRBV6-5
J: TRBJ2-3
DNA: TGTGCCAGCAGGGGACAGGGAAGCGATACGCAGTATTTT
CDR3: CASRGQGSDTQYF

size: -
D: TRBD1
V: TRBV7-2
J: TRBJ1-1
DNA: TGTGCCAGCAGCCGCGACAGGGCCTTGCCTGAAGCTTTCTTT
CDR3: CASSRDRALPEAFF

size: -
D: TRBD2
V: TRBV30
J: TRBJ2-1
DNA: TGTGCCTGGAGTGGGCTAGCGGGAGCCCTGCGTGAGCAGTTCTTC
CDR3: CAWSGLAGALREQFF

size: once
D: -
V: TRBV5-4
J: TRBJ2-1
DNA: TGTGCCAGCAGCCGGGGTGGGTTCGATAGCTCCTACAATGAGCAGTTCTTC
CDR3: CASSRGGFDSSYNEQFF

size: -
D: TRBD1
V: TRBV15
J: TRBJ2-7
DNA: TGTGCCACCAGCTCTACCCGGGACAGAGATTACGAGCAGTACTTC
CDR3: CATSSTRDRDYEQYF

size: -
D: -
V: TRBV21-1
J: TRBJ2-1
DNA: TGTGCCAGCAGCAAACCCGCAGGGGCCCCCTACAATGAGCAGTTCTTC
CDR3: CASSKPAGAPYNEQFF

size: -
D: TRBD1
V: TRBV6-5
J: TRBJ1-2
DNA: TGTGCCAGCAGTATGGGACAGTTGGGCTACACCTTC
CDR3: CASSMGQLGYTF

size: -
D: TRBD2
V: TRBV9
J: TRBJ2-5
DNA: TGTGCCAGCAGCGTAGGGCGGGGGTTAATAGGAGAGACCCAGTACTTC
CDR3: CASSVGRGLIGETQYF

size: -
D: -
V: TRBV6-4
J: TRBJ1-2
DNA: TGTGCCAGCAGTGACTCGCCAGGGTATGGCTACACCTTC
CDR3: CASSDSPGYGYTF

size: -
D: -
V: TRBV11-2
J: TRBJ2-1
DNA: TGTGCCAGCAGCTCGATTAGCGGAGGAGGGCCCCATGAGCAGTTCTTC
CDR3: CASSSISGGGPHEQFF

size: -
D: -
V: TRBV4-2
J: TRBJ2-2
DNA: TGTGCCAGCAGCCAAGATGGAGGATTTAGCACCGGGGAGCTGTTTTTT
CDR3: CASSQDGGFSTGELFF

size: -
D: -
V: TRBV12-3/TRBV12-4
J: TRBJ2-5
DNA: TGTGCCAGCAGTTCGTTCCCCCAGGAGACCCAGTACTTC
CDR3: CASSSFPQETQYF

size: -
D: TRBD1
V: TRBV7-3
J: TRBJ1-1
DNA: TGTGCCAGCAGGGACAGGGAAAACACTGAAGCTTTCTTT
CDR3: CASRDRENTEAFF

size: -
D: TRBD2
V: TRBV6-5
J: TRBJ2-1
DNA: TGTGCCAGCAGTTGGGGGGGGAGCGTGTCCTACAATGAGCAGTTCTTC
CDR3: CASSWGGSVSYNEQFF

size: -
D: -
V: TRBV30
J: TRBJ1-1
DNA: TGTGCCTGGAGAATTATGGAGGGCACTGAAGCTTTCTTT
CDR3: CAWRIMEGTEAFF

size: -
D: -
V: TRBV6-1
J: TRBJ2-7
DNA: TGTGCCAGCAGTGAGCTAGTCCCCTACGAGCAGTACTTC
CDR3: CASSELVPYEQYF

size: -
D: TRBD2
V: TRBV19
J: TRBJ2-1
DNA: TGTGCCAGTAACCCTAGCGGGAGCGCACTCCGCAATGAGCAGTTCTTC
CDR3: CASNPSGSALRNEQFF

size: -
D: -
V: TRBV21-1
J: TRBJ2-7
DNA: TGTGCCAGCAGCTTATTTAGGGCTAGCGGAGTCGTCCCCTACGAGCAGTACTTC
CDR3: CASSLFRASGVVPYEQYF